The source of this T cell receptor beta chain is a study of blood T cell repertoires in COVID-19. As for the study in general: The origin of the acute and convalescent COVID-19 samples was the United States, Italy and Spain. The analysed material was cDNA or gDNA that came from T cells, B-cell-depleted T cells, or PBMCs.

Authors' processing steps: The assay estimated nucleated cells by amplifying reference gene primers. Repertoires were generated with immunoSEQ multiplex PCR, while TCRdb's copy carries only in-frame clones and drops some. For V, J and clone size, that table is used; D and trimming come from the DNA. The sample includes 240,000 or so clones, about 90% seen only once; the top ten take around 6.9%. The sequencing input was peripheral blood. The clonotype was recovered from a man aged 55 to 70 who had recovered from COVID-19.

CDR3 sequence reads: CASSLASGAPKAFF. DNA for the CDR3: TGTGCCAGCAGCCTAGCCTCAGGGGCTCCAAAGGCTTTCTTT. V gene TRBV6-6 combines with J gene TRBJ1-1; D possibly corresponds to TRBD1 (6 bases). The V gene's germline CDR1 is MNHNY and CDR2 SVGAGI (reference sequence). V was shortened by 6 bases and J by 11 bases, with 22 bases between the two germline ends. The CDR3 is 14 amino acids.